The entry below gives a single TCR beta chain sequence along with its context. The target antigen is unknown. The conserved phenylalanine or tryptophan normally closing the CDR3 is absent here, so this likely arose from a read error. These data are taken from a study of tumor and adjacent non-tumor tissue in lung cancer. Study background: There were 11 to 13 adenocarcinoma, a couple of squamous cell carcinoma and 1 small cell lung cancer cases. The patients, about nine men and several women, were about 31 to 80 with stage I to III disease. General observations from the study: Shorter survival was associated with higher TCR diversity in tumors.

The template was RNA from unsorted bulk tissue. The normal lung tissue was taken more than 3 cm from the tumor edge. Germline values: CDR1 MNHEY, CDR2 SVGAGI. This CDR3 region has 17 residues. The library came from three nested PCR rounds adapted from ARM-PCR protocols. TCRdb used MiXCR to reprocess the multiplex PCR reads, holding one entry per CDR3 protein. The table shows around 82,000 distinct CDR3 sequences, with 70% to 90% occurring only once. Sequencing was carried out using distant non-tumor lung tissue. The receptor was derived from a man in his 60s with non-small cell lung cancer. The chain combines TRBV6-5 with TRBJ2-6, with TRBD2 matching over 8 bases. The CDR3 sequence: CASSLAGTSSGTNVLTI. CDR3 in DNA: TGTGCCAGCAGTTTAGCGGGGACCAGCTCTGGGACCAACGTCCTGACTATC.